The TCR beta chain described here comes from a study of T cells after yellow fever vaccination. For the study at large: Fractions low in cell number were prepared with SMART-Seq v4 Ultra Low Input.

The CDR3 runs to 12 residues. Trimming shortened V by 5 bases and J by 8 bases, and 10 bases separated the two germline ends. Germline CDR1 and CDR2: SGHAT and FQNNGV. General study findings and limits: CD4 and CD8 compartments shared a small share of clonotypes, likely from convergent recombination. Subsequent to the booster, the majority of primary-vaccination clones reappeared (less than 97% CD4, approximately 90% CD8).

UMIs and a universal primer site were added when TCR cDNA was made by 5'RACE template switching. MiXCR, run by TCRdb on the 5' RACE reads, gives a single entry per CDR3 protein. The data show about 99,000 distinct CDR3 sequences, under 6.5% seen once. This clonotype was observed a few times. What it binds is not known. The chain uses TRBV11-2 and TRBJ2-1; D is unclear. The sequence was collected from a man aged 18-30 years who received the YFV17D yellow fever vaccine. The starting material was CD8+ T cells sorted from PBMCs, obtained 10 days after the yellow fever booster vaccination. The CDR3 DNA sequence: TGTGCCAGCAGCCGCATCACCGATGAGCAGTTCTTC. It is translated as CASSRITDEQFF.